Presented here are 3 T cell receptor beta chains from one specimen sequenced in a study of blood T cell repertoires in COVID-19. Repertoires were generated with immunoSEQ multiplex PCR, while TCRdb's copy carries only in-frame clones and drops some. The data show roughly 99,000 clones, with 80% seen just once and 4% to 5.5% held by the top ten. The specimen was peripheral blood. These receptors originate from a man in his 70s with acute or convalescent COVID-19.

This chain joins TRBV7-9 and TRBJ2-7; 10 positions agree with TRBD1. The CDR3 length is 19 residues. Germline CDR1 and CDR2: SEHNR and FQNEAQ (reference sequence). The trim removed 4 bases at V and 2 bases at J, leaving 17 bases unmatched. The CDR3 nucleotides are TGTGCCAGCAGCTCGGCGGCGGGACAGGGGAAAGTGGGGACCTACGAGCAGTACTTC. Translation gives CASSSAAGQGKVGTYEQYF.

The chain joins TRBV11-2 to TRBJ1-4, with D maybe TRBD1 (5 bases). The germline CDR1 and CDR2 sequences are SGHAT and FQNNGV. Trimming cost V 5 bases and J 11 bases, with 15 bases left between them. The CDR3 has 13 residues. The CDR3 reads CASSQEGPGKLFF. The CDR3 DNA is TGTGCCAGCAGCCAGGAGGGGCCGGGGAAACTGTTTTTT.

The rearrangement links TRBV3-1 (or the pseudogene TRBV3-2) to TRBJ2-7, with D perhaps TRBD1 (5 bases). This CDR3 region has 15 residues. CDR1 LGHDT and CDR2 YNNKEL come from the germline V gene (reference sequence). The V end was cut by 1 base, the J end by 3 bases, with 13 bases between. Written as DNA, the CDR3 is TGTGCCAGCAGCCAAGGGGGCGGACAACTCTACGAGCAGTACTTC. Protein product: CASSQGGGQLYEQYF.